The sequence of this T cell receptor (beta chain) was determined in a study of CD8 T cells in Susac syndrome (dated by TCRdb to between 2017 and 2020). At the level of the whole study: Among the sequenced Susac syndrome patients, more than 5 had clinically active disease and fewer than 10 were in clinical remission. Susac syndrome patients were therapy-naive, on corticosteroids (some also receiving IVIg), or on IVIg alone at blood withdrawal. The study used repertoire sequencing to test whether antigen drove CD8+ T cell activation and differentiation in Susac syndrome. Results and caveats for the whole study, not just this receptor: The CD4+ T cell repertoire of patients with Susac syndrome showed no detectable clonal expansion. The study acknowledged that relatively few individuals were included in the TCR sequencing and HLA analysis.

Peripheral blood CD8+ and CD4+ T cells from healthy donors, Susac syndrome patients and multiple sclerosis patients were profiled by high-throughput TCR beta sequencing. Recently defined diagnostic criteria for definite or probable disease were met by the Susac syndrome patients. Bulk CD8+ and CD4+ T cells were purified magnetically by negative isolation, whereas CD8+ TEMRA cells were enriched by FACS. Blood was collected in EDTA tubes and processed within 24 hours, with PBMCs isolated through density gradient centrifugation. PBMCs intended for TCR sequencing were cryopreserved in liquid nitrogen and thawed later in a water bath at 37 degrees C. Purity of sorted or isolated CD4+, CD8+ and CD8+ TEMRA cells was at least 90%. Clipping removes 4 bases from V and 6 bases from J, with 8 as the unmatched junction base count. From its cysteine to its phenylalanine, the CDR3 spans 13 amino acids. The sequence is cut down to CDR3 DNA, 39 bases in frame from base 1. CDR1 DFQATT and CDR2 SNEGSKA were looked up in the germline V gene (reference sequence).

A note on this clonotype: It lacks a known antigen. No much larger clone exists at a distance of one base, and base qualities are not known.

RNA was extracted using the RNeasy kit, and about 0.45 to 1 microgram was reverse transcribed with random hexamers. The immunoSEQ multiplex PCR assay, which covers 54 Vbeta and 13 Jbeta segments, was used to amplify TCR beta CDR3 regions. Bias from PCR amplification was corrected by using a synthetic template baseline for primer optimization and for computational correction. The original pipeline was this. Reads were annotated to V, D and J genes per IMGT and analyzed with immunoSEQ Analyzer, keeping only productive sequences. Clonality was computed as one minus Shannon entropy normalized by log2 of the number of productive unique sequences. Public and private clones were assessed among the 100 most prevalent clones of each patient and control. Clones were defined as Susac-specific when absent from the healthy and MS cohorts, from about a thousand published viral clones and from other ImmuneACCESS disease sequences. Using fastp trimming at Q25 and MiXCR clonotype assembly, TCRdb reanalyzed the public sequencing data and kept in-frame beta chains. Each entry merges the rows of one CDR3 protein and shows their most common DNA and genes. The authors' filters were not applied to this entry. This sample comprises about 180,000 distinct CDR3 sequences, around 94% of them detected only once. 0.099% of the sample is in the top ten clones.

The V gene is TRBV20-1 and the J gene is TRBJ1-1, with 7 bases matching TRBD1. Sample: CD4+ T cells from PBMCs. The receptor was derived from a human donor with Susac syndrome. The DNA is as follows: TGCAGTGCTACGAAGGGGGCCGGCCCTGAAGCTTTCTTT. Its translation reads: CSATKGAGPEAFF.